The 9 T cell receptor beta chains below all came from one sample that was sequenced in a study of T cells after yellow fever vaccination (dated by TCRdb to between 2018 and 2020). The protocol used for the library was 5' RACE. The reads were generated on an Illumina HiSeq 2500. The public reads were run again by TCRdb, first through fastp at Q25 and then through MiXCR, and only productive beta chains were kept. Entries that share a CDR3 protein sequence are merged under the most common genes and DNA. This sample lists roughly 300,000 distinct CDR3 sequences; about 6.9% were detected once. Roughly a sixth of the sample is held by the ten biggest clonotypes. What the treatment or condition label conveys for this sample: live attenuated yellow fever vaccine strain. The source was PBMCs, collected about 41 days after the first yellow fever vaccination. The origin of the receptors is a man aged 18-30 years who received the YFV17D yellow fever vaccine.

This clonotype was detected only a few times. CDR3 amino acids: CASSERTNTEAFF. Here the CDR3 DNA reads TGTGCCAGCAGTGAAAGAACTAACACTGAAGCTTTCTTT. The V call is TRBV25-1, the J call TRBJ1-1; unclear D gene. This CDR3 is 13 amino acids long. Germline CDR1 is MGHDK and CDR2 is SYGVNS. V lost 2 bases and J 2 bases, leaving 6 bases between the germline ends.

The chain has TRBV5-1 and TRBJ1-1, with D uncertain. The CDR3 has 15 amino acids. Germline V lookup: CDR1 SGHRS, CDR2 YFSETQ. Between the trimmed V and J ends, which lost 0 bases and 5 bases, there was a span of 14 bases. As DNA, the CDR3 is TGCGCCAGCAGCTTGGTGAGGTCGCGGAGAACTGAAGCTTTCTTT. Translation: CASSLVRSRRTEAFF. Using reference TRBV5-1 and TRBJ1-1 for the parts outside the CDR3, the full variable domain is KAGVTQTPRYLIKTRGQQVTLSCSPISGHRSVSWYQQTPGQGLQFLFEYFSETQRNKGNFPGRFSGRQFSNSRSEMNVSTLELGDSALYLCASSLVRSRRTEAFFGQGTRLTVV.

This clonotype was detected ten times or more. The chain has TRBV24-1 and TRBJ2-3, with D tentatively TRBD2 (5 bases). The germline V gene encodes CDR1 KGHDR and CDR2 SFDVKD. This CDR3 comprises 14 residues. Trimming shortened V by 4 bases and J by 1 base, and 8 bases separated the two germline ends. CDR3 residues: CATSDRTRTDTQYF. CDR3 DNA: TGTGCCACCAGTGACCGGACTCGCACAGATACGCAGTATTTT.

To note about this clonotype: At one boundary the junction diverges from the germline segment, which might be a read error. The rearrangement joins TRBV7-7 to TRBJ2-5; a possible D gene is TRBD1 (6 bases). The CDR3 runs to 14 residues. CDR1 and CDR2 (germline): SSHAT, FNYEAQ (reference sequence). CDR3 coding DNA: TGTGCTAGCAGCTCGGGACACTCCCCGGAGACCCAGTACTTC. It translates to CASSSGHSPETQYF. The full variable domain, rest sourced from reference TRBV7-7 and TRBJ2-5, is GAGVSQSPRYKVTKRGQDVTLRCDPISSHATLYWYQQALGQGPEFLTYFNYEAQPDKSGLPSDRFSAERPEGSISTLTIQRTEQRDSAMYRCASSSGHSPETQYFGPGTRLLVL.

There are a few counts of this clonotype. This rearrangement joins TRBV5-1 to TRBJ1-4; D possibly corresponds to TRBD1 (6 bases). Trimming pared 4 bases from V and 8 bases from J, leaving 21 bases between. Germline-derived CDR1 and CDR2 are SGHRS and YFSETQ. This CDR3 has 16 residues. The CDR3 coding sequence is TGCGCCAGCAGCCGCCGTCCACAGGGTCAGGGAGAAAAACTGTTTTTT. The encoded protein is CASSRRPQGQGEKLFF.

This chain joins TRBV5-1 and TRBJ2-1; 7 nucleotides match TRBD2. Germline V gives CDR1 SGHRS, CDR2 YFSETQ. The V and J ends lost 2 bases and 9 bases, in that order; junction bases with no gene match: 8. CDR3 length equals 14 residues. CDR3 sequence (DNA): TGCGCCAGCAGCTTTCGGGGGGTTGGAGTTGAGCAGTTCTTC. Its protein is CASSFRGVGVEQFF.

This clonotype was seen more than once but under ten times. This chain uses TRBV6-4 with TRBJ2-2; D is undetermined. CDR3 length: 13 residues. Germline V gene data show CDR1 as MRHNA and CDR2 as SNTAGT. The V end was cut by 7 bases, the J end by 5 bases, with 11 bases between. CDR3 protein: CASKPTRTGELFF. CDR3 DNA: TGTGCCAGCAAACCAACGCGGACCGGGGAGCTGTTTTTT.

The rearrangement uses TRBV7-2 and TRBJ1-1; no clear D. Trimming stripped 5 bases from V and 10 bases from J, with 11 bases between. The germline gives CDR1 SGHTA, CDR2 FQGNSA. This CDR3 is built from 11 residues. The CDR3, as DNA: TGTGCCAGCAGCCCGGGCCTGGGAGCTTTCTTT. This codes for CASSPGLGAFF. Together with reference TRBV7-2 and TRBJ1-1, the CDR3 gives the full variable domain: GAGVSQSPSNKVTEKGKDVELRCDPISGHTALYWYRQSLGQGLEFLIYFQGNSAPDKSGLPSDRFSAERTGGSVSTLTIQRTQQEDSAVYLCASSPGLGAFFGQGTRLTVV.

This clonotype was observed at least ten times. The rearrangement uses TRBV6-2 or TRBV6-3 and TRBJ2-7; D unresolved. Trimming removed 0 bases at V and 5 bases at J, with 8 bases between. The CDR3 has 13 residues. Germline assignment: CDR1 MNHEY and CDR2 SVGEGT. Here the CDR3 reads CASSYSGNNEQYV. In nucleotides, the CDR3 is TGTGCCAGCAGTTACTCAGGGAACAACGAGCAGTACGTC.